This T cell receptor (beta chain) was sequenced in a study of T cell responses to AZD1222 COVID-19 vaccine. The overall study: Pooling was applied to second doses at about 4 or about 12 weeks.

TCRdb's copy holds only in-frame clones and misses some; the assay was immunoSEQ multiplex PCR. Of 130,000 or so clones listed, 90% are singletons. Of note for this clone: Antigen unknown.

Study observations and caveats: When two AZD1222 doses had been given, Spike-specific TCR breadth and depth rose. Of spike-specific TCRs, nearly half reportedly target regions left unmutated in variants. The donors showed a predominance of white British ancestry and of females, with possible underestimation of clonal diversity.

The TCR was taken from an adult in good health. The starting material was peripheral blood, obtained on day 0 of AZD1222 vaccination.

The CDR3 coding sequence is TGTGCCAGCAGTTTCCGGGACAGGGTATTACAGCCCCAGCATTTT. This encodes CASSFRDRVLQPQHF. The genes are TRBV27 and TRBJ1-5; 9 nucleotides match TRBD1. CDR1 and CDR2 (germline): MNHEY, SMNVEV (reference sequence). CDR3 length: 15 amino acids. V lost 3 bases and J lost 7; bases outside the gene matches: 7.